These 27 T cell receptor beta chains originate from one sample sequenced in a study of blood T cell repertoires in COVID-19. The assay was immunoSEQ multiplex PCR, and TCRdb's table has in-frame clones only and misses some. The sample includes under 70,000 clones, around 93% of them seen just once. Specimen: peripheral blood. These receptors were taken from a woman aged 60-75 years with active or convalescent COVID-19.

V is TRBV6-6 and J is TRBJ1-1; TRBD1 matches at 10 bases. J gave up 2 bases and V 6 bases, and 3 bases lay outside the gene matches. CDR1 and CDR2 from the germline V gene are MNHNY and SVGAGI (reference sequence). The CDR3 is made up of 14 amino acids. CDR3 protein: CASRRQGANTEAFF. The CDR3 DNA sequence: TGTGCCAGCAGAAGACAGGGGGCCAACACTGAAGCTTTCTTT.

This clone has more than one count but fewer than ten. The V gene is TRBV20-1, the J gene TRBJ1-2; no definite D call. Looked up from germline, CDR1 is DFQATT and CDR2 is SNEGSKA (reference sequence). This CDR3 is 12 amino acids long. V lost 3 bases and J lost 10, with 15 bases in between. CDR3 nucleotide sequence: TGCAGTGCTAGTGGAGGGTCACTCCCCTACACCTTC. Residues: CSASGGSLPYTF.

This clone was seen only once. The chain joins TRBV7-9 to TRBJ1-4, with 7 bases that match TRBD1. This CDR3 is built from 17 residues. The junction had 17 bases not matched to a gene; V was cut back by 5 bases and J by 8 bases. Germline assignment: CDR1 SEHNR and CDR2 FQNEAQ (reference sequence). This CDR3 is CASSIRAPARGNEKLFF. In DNA, the CDR3 is TGTGCCAGCAGCATTAGGGCCCCCGCCAGGGGGAACGAAAAACTGTTTTTT.

The chain joins TRBV10-3 to TRBJ2-1; TRBD2 might be the D (7 bases). V lost 8 bases and J 2 bases, leaving 16 bases between the germline ends. The CDR3 is 15 amino acids. Germline V CDR1 and CDR2: ENHRY, SYGVKD. The CDR3, as DNA: TGTGCCATCTGGAGGGGGGGGGACACCTACAATGAGCAGTTCTTC. Protein sequence: CAIWRGGDTYNEQFF.

V and J are TRBV9 and TRBJ2-1; a weak D match, TRBD1 (5 bases). This CDR3 has 15 amino acids. Trimming removed 0 bases at V and 2 bases at J, with 9 bases between. Germline CDR1 SGDLS, CDR2 YYNGEE. The CDR3 DNA reads as TGTGCCAGCAGCGTAGAAGGGGATCCCTACAATGAGCAGTTCTTC. Translating gives CASSVEGDPYNEQFF. The full variable domain, in which reference TRBV9 and TRBJ2-1 provide the parts outside the CDR3, is DSGVTQTPKHLITATGQRVTLRCSPRSGDLSVYWYQQSLDQGLQFLIQYYNGEERAKGNILERFSAQQFPDLHSELNLSSLELGDSALYFCASSVEGDPYNEQFFGPGTRLTVL.

The rearrangement uses TRBV7-7 and TRBJ2-3; maybe TRBD2 (7 bases). The CDR3 runs to 17 residues. Germline V gives CDR1 SSHAT, CDR2 FNYEAQ (reference sequence). V lost 0 bases to trimming and J lost 2 bases, with 15 bases between them. The CDR3 sequence: CASSLAGGPGNTDTQYF. CDR3 sequence (DNA): TGTGCCAGCAGCTTAGCGGGGGGGCCGGGTAACACAGATACGCAGTATTTT.

V is TRBV28 and J is TRBJ2-5; 8 bases are shared with TRBD2. Germline CDR1 is MDHEN and CDR2 is SYDVKM. The CDR3 is 16 amino acids. The V and J ends lost 1 base and 5 bases, in that order; junction bases with no gene match: 9. The CDR3 coding sequence is TGTGCCAGCAGTTTATTTTTAGCGGGGCGGGGGGAGACCCAGTACTTC. Translating gives CASSLFLAGRGETQYF.

This CDR3 is CASSTVYQETQYF. The CDR3 coding sequence is TGTGCCAGCAGTACGGTGTATCAAGAGACCCAGTACTTC. The chain couples TRBV3-1 (or the pseudogene TRBV3-2) to TRBJ2-5; the D is unclear. Germline CDR1 is LGHDT and CDR2 is YNNKEL (reference sequence). V lost 6 bases and J lost 2, with 10 bases in between. This CDR3 is built from 13 residues.

This chain uses TRBV5-1 with TRBJ2-1; a weak D match, TRBD2 (5 bases). CDR1 and CDR2 from the germline V gene are SGHRS and YFSETQ. The CDR3 runs 14 residues. Trimming left V 0 bases short and J 2 bases short, with 6 bases between. CDR3: CASSLAGTYNEQFF. In DNA, the CDR3 is TGCGCCAGCAGCTTGGCGGGGACCTACAATGAGCAGTTCTTC.

This chain uses TRBV6-1 with TRBJ2-3; D remains unclear. The CDR3 length is 10 residues. Germline V gene lookup returns CDR1 MNHNS and CDR2 SASEGT. V was pared by 3 bases and J by 11 bases, with 6 bases between. CDR3 sequence: CASSDQVQYF. In DNA, the CDR3 is TGTGCCAGCAGTGATCAGGTGCAGTATTTT.

The chain is built from TRBV28 and TRBJ1-5; 7 bases line up with TRBD1. Losses at the gene ends were 8 bases for V and 4 bases for J; bases not matched to a gene: 8. CDR1 and CDR2 from the germline V gene are MDHEN and SYDVKM. The CDR3 spans 14 residues. The CDR3 loop reads CASVSGTVNQPQHF. DNA for the CDR3: TGTGCCAGCGTTTCCGGGACAGTTAATCAGCCCCAGCATTTT.

The table lists this clone with a count of one. The rearrangement links TRBV11-3 to TRBJ1-1, with D unresolved. Germline CDR1 reads SGHNT; CDR2 reads YENEEA. This CDR3 contains 14 residues. V lost 6 bases to trimming and J lost 4 bases, with 15 bases between them. DNA of the CDR3: TGTGCCAGCAGTCGTTCGGCGGGTAGCACTGAAGCTTTCTTT. It specifies CASSRSAGSTEAFF.

This sequence joins TRBV4-1 and TRBJ2-3, with 15 nucleotides matching TRBD2. Germline V gene sequence: CDR1 MGHRA, CDR2 YSYEKL. The J segment lost 6 bases and the V segment lost 1 base, leaving 5 bases of the junction unmatched. The CDR3 length is 17 residues. CDR3 in amino acids: CASSQVGLAGGQDTQYF. The CDR3 DNA reads TGCGCCAGCAGCCAAGTGGGACTAGCGGGGGGTCAGGATACGCAGTATTTT.

CDR3 in DNA: TGTGCCACCAGTCTATGGGGGCCCGAGCAGTTCTTC. This sequence encodes CATSLWGPEQFF. The chain uses TRBV24-1 and TRBJ2-1; TRBD1 is a possible D gene (6 bases). Trimming removed 6 bases at V and 10 bases at J, with 12 bases between. The CDR3 loop spans 12 amino acids. Germline lookup yields CDR1 KGHDR and CDR2 SFDVKD.

The rearrangement joins TRBV7-9 to TRBJ2-5; D is ambiguous. The CDR3 consists of 14 residues. V gave up 1 base and J gave up 2 bases, with 8 bases separating them. Germline V lookup: CDR1 SEHNR, CDR2 FQNEAQ (reference sequence). CDR3 coding DNA: TGTGCCAGCAGCTTAGGTGCGGTACAAGAGACCCAGTACTTC. Encoded protein: CASSLGAVQETQYF.

The chain uses TRBV25-1 and TRBJ1-2; 7 positions agree with TRBD1. Germline V gives CDR1 MGHDK, CDR2 SYGVNS. V shed 4 bases, J shed 8 bases, and the junction held 1 base outside the gene matches. The CDR3 loop spans 11 amino acids. CDR3 loop: CASSVQGGYTF. CDR3 nucleotides: TGTGCCAGCAGTGTACAGGGGGGCTACACCTTC.

This clone showed up just a few times. The chain joins TRBV28 to TRBJ2-1, with 7 nucleotides matching TRBD2. Germline values: CDR1 MDHEN, CDR2 SYDVKM. This CDR3 comprises 15 residues. Trimming took 2 bases from V and 8 from J; bases not matched to a gene: 9. CDR3 amino acids: CASSLRRAGLYEQFF. CDR3 bases: TGTGCCAGCAGTTTACGTCGAGCGGGACTCTATGAGCAGTTCTTC. Looking up the rest from reference TRBV28 and TRBJ2-1 gives the full variable domain: DVKVTQSSRYLVKRTGEKVFLECVQDMDHENMFWYRQDPGLGLRLIYFSYDVKMKEKGDIPEGYSVSREKKERFSLILESASTNQTSMYLCASSLRRAGLYEQFFGPGTRLTVL.

This chain links TRBV28 with TRBJ1-5, with D uncertain. Deletions cut 2 bases from V and 2 bases from J, with 7 bases between. Per the germline V gene, CDR1 is MDHEN and CDR2 is SYDVKM. The CDR3 runs to 14 residues. Here the CDR3 reads CASSLAGGNQPQHF. The CDR3 region has the DNA TGTGCCAGCAGTTTAGCCGGGGGCAATCAGCCCCAGCATTTT.

The V gene is TRBV25-1, the J gene TRBJ2-6; a possible D gene is TRBD1 (6 bases). The CDR3 has 18 residues. Per germline, CDR1 MGHDK and CDR2 SYGVNS. The V gene lost 2 bases and the J gene lost 0 bases, with 14 bases spanning the gap. The CDR3 spells CASSEGVRGFSGANVLTF. The CDR3 nucleotides read TGTGCCAGCAGTGAAGGGGTCAGGGGCTTCTCTGGGGCCAACGTCCTGACTTTC.

This chain uses TRBV18 with TRBJ2-5; D is ambiguous. The CDR3 sequence is 13 residues long. Germline V gene lookup returns CDR1 KGHSH and CDR2 LQKENI. V lost 3 bases, J lost 4 bases, and 9 bases lay in between. This CDR3 is CASSPLGGETQYF. The CDR3 DNA is TGTGCCAGCTCACCGCTCGGCGGAGAGACCCAGTACTTC.

This chain connects TRBV6-1 to TRBJ1-6; 7 bases are shared with TRBD1. J gave up 10 bases and V 0 bases, and 3 bases lay outside the gene matches. Germline CDR1 reads MNHNS; CDR2 reads SASEGT. This CDR3 has 14 amino acids. In DNA form, the CDR3 reads TGTGCCAGCAGTGAAGCCCTGGACAGGTCACCCCTCCACTTT. Residues: CASSEALDRSPLHF.

The CDR3 bases are TGCGCCAGCAGCTTGGCCCAGGGGGCAGAAAATCCCTACAATGAGCAGTTCTTC. Translation: CASSLAQGAENPYNEQFF. The V and J genes are TRBV5-1 and TRBJ2-1; the match to TRBD1 covers 8 bases. Per the germline V gene, CDR1 is SGHRS and CDR2 is YFSETQ. V trimming: 0 bases; J trimming: 2 bases; junction bases outside the gene matches: 10. The length of the CDR3 is 18 residues.

The rearrangement joins TRBV7-8 to TRBJ2-1; 7 positions match TRBD1. The germline V gene encodes CDR1 SGHVS and CDR2 FQNEAQ. The CDR3 totals 14 residues. V was clipped by 7 bases and J by 2 bases; unmatched bases: 5. DNA of the CDR3: TGTGCCAGCACCCGGGACAGTACCTACAATGAGCAGTTCTTC. Amino acids: CASTRDSTYNEQFF.

V gene TRBV27 combines with J gene TRBJ2-7; weak D call: TRBD2 (6 bases). V was trimmed by 8 bases and J by 0 bases, leaving 17 bases between them. The CDR3 length is 15 residues. Germline V lookup: CDR1 MNHEY, CDR2 SMNVEV (reference sequence). CDR3 sequence: CASWNPGDPSYEQYF. In nucleotides, the CDR3 is TGTGCCAGCTGGAATCCGGGAGACCCCTCCTACGAGCAGTACTTC.

The chain couples TRBV5-1 to TRBJ2-7; D remains unclear. The CDR3 contains 18 residues. With 2 bases removed from V and 2 bases from J, the gap between germline ends came to 23 bases. Germline values: CDR1 SGHRS, CDR2 YFSETQ. CDR3 in amino acids: CASSLTAPAGSYPYEQYF. The CDR3 bases are TGCGCCAGCAGCTTAACGGCTCCAGCCGGGTCTTACCCCTACGAGCAGTACTTC.

The chain employs TRBV2 and TRBJ1-5; D perhaps matches TRBD1 (5 bases). This CDR3 has 15 amino acids. V gave up 5 bases and J gave up 5 bases, with 16 bases separating them. Germline values: CDR1 SNHLY, CDR2 FYNNEI. The CDR3 DNA is TGTGCCAGCAGTCGTCCAAACTTAGGGGATCAGCCCCAGCATTTT. The encoded protein is CASSRPNLGDQPQHF.

This chain joins TRBV3-1 (or the pseudogene TRBV3-2) and TRBJ1-2, with 8 bases aligning to TRBD1. With V trimmed by 1 base and J by 6 bases, 4 bases remained unmatched. Germline lookup yields CDR1 LGHDT and CDR2 YNNKEL (reference sequence). The CDR3 is made up of 14 amino acids. The CDR3 nucleotides are TGTGCCAGCAGCCAAGTGCAGGGGGCAGATGGCTACACCTTC. Amino acid sequence: CASSQVQGADGYTF.